This T cell receptor beta chain was identified during a study of blood T cell repertoires in COVID-19. As for the study in general: The United States, Italy and Spain provided the acute and convalescent COVID-19 samples. Sources were T cells, B-cell-depleted T cells, or PBMCs; the material itself was cDNA or gDNA.

Sequencing was performed with immunoSEQ multiplex PCR; in TCRdb, only in-frame clones are kept and a portion is missing. The data show approximately 290,000 clones, around 92% seen once. Germline V CDR1 and CDR2: KGHSH, LQKENI. This CDR3 contains 14 residues. V was clipped by 6 bases and J by 6 bases, with 15 bases between them. The receptor comes from a woman between 25 and 40 years old with COVID-19, enrolled during active disease. Sequencing input: peripheral blood. The chain has TRBV18 and TRBJ1-3, with D perhaps TRBD1 (6 bases). In DNA, the CDR3 is TGTGCCAGCTCCACCGGGACAATAGAAAACACCATATATTTT. This translates into CASSTGTIENTIYF.